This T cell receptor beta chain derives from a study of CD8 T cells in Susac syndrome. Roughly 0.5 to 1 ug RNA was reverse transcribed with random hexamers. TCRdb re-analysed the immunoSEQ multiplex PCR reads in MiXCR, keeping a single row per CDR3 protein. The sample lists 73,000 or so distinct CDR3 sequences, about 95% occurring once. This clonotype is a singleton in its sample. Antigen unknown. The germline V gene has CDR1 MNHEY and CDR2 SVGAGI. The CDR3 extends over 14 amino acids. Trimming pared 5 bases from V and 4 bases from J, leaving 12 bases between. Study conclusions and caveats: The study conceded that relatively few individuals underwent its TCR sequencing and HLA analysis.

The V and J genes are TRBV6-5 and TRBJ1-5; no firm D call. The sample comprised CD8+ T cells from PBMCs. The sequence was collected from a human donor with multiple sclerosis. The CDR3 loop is CASSPGPRNQPQHF. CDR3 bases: TGTGCCAGCAGTCCCGGGCCGAGAAATCAGCCCCAGCATTTT.